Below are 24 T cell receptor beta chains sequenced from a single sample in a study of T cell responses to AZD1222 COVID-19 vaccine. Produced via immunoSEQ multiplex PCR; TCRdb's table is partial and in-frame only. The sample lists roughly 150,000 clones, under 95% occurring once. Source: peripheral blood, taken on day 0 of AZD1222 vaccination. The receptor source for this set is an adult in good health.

CDR3 nucleotide sequence: TGTGCCAGCAGTTTATCGGGGTTGCAGGTGGCAGGAGTTCGGCAGCCCCAGCATTTT. It yields the protein CASSLSGLQVAGVRQPQHF. The chain recombines TRBV27 with TRBJ1-5; D call uncertain. There are 19 residues in the CDR3. CDR1 MNHEY and CDR2 SMNVEV come from the germline V gene (reference sequence). V lost 0 bases and J 7 bases, leaving 25 bases between the germline ends.

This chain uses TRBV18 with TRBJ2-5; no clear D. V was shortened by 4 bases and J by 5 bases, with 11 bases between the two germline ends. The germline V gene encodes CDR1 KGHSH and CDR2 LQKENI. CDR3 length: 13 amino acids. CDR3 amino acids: CASSQGQAETQYF. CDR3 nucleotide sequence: TGTGCCAGCTCACAGGGCCAGGCGGAGACCCAGTACTTC.

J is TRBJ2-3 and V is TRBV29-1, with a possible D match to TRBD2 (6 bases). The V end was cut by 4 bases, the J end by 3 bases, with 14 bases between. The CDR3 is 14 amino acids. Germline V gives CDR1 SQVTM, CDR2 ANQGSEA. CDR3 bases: TGCAGCGTTGTTGCTAGCGTGAGTACAGATACGCAGTATTTT. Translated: CSVVASVSTDTQYF.

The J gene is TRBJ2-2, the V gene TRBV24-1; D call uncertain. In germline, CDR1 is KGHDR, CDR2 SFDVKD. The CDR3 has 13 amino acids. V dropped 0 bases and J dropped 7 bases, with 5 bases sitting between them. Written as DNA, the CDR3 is TGTGCCACCAGTGATTTGGGTGGCGGGGAGCTGTTTTTT. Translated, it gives CATSDLGGGELFF.

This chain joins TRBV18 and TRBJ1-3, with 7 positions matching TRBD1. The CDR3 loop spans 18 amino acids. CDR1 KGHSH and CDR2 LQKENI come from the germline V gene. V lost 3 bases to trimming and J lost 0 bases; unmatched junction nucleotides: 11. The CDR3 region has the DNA TGTGCCAGCTCACCGATACAGGGGAATATCCACTCTGGAAACACCATATATTTT. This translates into CASSPIQGNIHSGNTIYF.

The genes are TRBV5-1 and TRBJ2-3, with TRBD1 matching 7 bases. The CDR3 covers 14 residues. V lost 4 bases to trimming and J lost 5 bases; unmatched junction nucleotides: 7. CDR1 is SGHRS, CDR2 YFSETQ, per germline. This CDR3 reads CASSTGQVVDTQYF. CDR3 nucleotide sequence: TGCGCCAGCAGCACAGGACAGGTCGTAGATACGCAGTATTTT.

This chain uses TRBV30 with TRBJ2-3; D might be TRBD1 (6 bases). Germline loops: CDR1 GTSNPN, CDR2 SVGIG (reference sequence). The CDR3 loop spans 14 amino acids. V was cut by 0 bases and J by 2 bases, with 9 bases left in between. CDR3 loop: CAWSVTGTTDTQYF. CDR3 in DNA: TGTGCCTGGAGTGTAACAGGGACCACAGATACGCAGTATTTT.

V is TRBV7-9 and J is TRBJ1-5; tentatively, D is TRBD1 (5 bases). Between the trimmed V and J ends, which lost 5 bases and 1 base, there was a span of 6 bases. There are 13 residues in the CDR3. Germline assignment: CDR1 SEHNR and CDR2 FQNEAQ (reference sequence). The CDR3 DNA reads TGTGCCAGCAGCCAGGGAAGCAATCAGCCCCAGCATTTT. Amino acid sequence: CASSQGSNQPQHF.

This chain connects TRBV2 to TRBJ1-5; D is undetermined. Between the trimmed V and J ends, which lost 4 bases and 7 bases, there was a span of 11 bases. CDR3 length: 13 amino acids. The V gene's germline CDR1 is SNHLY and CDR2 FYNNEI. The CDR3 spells CASSGEGWQPQHF. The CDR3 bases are TGTGCCAGCAGTGGTGAAGGGTGGCAGCCCCAGCATTTT.

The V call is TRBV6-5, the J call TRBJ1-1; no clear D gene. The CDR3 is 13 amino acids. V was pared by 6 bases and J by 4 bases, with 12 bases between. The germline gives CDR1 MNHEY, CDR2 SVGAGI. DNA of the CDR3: TGTGCCAGCAGACCGGGCGACACCACTGAAGCTTTCTTT. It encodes CASRPGDTTEAFF.

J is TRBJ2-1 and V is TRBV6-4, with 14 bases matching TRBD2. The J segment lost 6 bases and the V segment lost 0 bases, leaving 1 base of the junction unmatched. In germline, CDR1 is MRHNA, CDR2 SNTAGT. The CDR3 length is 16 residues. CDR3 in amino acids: CASSDSTSGGANEQFF. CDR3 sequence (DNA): TGTGCCAGCAGTGACTCGACTAGCGGGGGGGCCAATGAGCAGTTCTTC.

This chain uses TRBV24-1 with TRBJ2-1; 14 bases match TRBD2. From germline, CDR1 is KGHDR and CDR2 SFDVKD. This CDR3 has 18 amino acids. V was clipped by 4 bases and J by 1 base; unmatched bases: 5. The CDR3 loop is CATSEAGTSGRSYNEQFF. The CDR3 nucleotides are TGTGCCACCAGTGAGGCCGGGACTAGCGGGAGATCCTACAATGAGCAGTTCTTC.

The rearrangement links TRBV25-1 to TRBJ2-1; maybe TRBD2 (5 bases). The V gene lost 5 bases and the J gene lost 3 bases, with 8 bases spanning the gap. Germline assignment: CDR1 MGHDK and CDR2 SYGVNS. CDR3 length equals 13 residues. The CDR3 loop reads CASSSGNYNEQFF. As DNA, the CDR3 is TGTGCCAGCAGTAGCGGTAACTACAATGAGCAGTTCTTC.

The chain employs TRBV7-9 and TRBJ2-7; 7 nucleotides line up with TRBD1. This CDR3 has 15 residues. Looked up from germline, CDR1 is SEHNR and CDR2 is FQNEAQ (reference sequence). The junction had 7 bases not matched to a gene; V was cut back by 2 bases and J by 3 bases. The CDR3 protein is CASSLSSRGFYEQYF. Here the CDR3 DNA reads TGTGCCAGCAGCTTATCCAGCAGGGGGTTCTACGAGCAGTACTTC.

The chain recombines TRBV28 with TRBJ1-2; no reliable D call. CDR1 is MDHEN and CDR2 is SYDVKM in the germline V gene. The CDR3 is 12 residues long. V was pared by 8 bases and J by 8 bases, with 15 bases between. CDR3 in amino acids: CASQLGRMGYTF. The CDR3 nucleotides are TGTGCCAGCCAATTGGGCAGAATGGGCTACACCTTC.

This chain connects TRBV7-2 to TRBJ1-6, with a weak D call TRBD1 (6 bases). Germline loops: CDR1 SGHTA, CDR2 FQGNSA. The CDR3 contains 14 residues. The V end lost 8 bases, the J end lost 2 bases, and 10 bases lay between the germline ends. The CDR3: CASRRGAYNSPLHF. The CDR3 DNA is TGTGCCAGCCGGAGGGGGGCCTATAATTCACCCCTCCACTTT.

The CDR3 nucleotides are TGCAGCGTTGAGGGGCGGTACTATGGCTACACCTTC. As protein: CSVEGRYYGYTF. V and J are TRBV29-1 and TRBJ1-2; a possible D gene is TRBD1 (5 bases). This CDR3 contains 12 residues. Trimming removed 3 bases at V and 3 bases at J, with 8 bases between. Germline V lookup: CDR1 SQVTM, CDR2 ANQGSEA. The entire variable domain, with the rest obtained from reference TRBV29-1 and TRBJ1-2, is as follows: SAVISQKPSRDICQRGTSLTIQCQVDSQVTMMFWYRQQPGQSLTLIATANQGSEATYESGFVIDKFPISRPNLTFSTLTVSNMSPEDSSIYLCSVEGRYYGYTFGSGTRLTVV.

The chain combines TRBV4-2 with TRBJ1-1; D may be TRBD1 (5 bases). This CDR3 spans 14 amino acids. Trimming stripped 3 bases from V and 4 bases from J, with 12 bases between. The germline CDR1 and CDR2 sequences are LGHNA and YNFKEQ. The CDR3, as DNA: TGTGCCAGCAGCCATCCCGGACACACCACTGAAGCTTTCTTT. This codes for CASSHPGHTTEAFF.

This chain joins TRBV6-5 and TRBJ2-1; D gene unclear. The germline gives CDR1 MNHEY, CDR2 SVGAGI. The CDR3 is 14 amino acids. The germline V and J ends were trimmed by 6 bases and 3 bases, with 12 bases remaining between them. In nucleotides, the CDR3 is TGTGCCAGCAGACCGGGCCAAGTCTACAATGAGCAGTTCTTC. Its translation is CASRPGQVYNEQFF.

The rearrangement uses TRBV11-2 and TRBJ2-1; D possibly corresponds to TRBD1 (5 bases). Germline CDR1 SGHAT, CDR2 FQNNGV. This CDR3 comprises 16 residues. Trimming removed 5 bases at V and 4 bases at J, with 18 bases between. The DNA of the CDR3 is TGTGCCAGCAGCCGCCAGGGCGGAAATGGTTACAATGAGCAGTTCTTC. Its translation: CASSRQGGNGYNEQFF.

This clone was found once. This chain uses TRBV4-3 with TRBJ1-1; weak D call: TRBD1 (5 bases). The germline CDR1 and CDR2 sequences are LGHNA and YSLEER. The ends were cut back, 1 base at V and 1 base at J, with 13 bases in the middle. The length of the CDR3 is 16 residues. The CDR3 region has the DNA TGCGCCAGCAGCCAAGGATCAGGACAAGCGAACACTGAAGCTTTCTTT. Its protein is CASSQGSGQANTEAFF.

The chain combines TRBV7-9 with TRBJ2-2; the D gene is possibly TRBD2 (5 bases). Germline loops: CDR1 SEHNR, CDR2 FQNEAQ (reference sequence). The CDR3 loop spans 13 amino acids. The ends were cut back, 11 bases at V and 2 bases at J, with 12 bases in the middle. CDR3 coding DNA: TGTGCCCCCGGACTGGGAAACACCGGGGAGCTGTTTTTT. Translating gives CAPGLGNTGELFF. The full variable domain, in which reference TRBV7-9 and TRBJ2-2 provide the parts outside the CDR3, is DTGVSQNPRHKITKRGQNVTFRCDPISEHNRLYWYRQTLGQGPEFLTYFQNEAQLEKSRLLSDRFSAERPKGSFSTLEIQRTEQGDSAMYLCAPGLGNTGELFFGEGSRLTVL.

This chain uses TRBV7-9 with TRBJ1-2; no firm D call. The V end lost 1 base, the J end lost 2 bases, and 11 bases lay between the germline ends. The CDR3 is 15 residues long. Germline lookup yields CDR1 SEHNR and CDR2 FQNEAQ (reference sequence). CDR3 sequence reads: CASSLVRGRNYGYTF. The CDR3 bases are TGTGCCAGCAGCTTAGTTCGGGGTCGGAACTATGGCTACACCTTC.

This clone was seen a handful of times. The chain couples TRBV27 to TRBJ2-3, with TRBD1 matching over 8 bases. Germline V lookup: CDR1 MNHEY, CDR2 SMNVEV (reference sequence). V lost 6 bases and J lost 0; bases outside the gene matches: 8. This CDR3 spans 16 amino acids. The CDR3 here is CASRDRVGRSTDTQYF. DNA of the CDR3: TGTGCCAGCAGGGACAGGGTTGGGCGTAGCACAGATACGCAGTATTTT.